The clone carrying this T cell receptor beta chain was seen repeatedly, ten times or more. Its antigen is not known. This sample is drawn from a study of breast tumors, draining lymph nodes, adjacent tissues. Samples came from axillary lymph nodes draining the breast cancer. Overall study findings and caveats: The data were judged consistent with most tumor T cells coming from lymph node and expanding in tumor. Tumor and nontumor repertoires were significantly more similar in luminal-like than in basal-like breast cancer. Data only fit, rather than demonstrated, lymph node origin of most tumor T cells. Tumors had less TCR diversity than lymph nodes, more than nontumor tissue.

Germline lookup yields CDR1 SGHTA and CDR2 FQGNSA. Trimming removed 2 bases from V and 0 bases from J, with 11 bases in between. This CDR3 is 16 amino acids long. Each CDR3 protein gets one entry after TCRdb re-called the multiplex PCR reads with MiXCR. The sample has fewer than 200,000 distinct CDR3 sequences, 33% seen once; the top ten hold roughly 3.8%. Source material: axillary lymph node tissue. This sequence was found in a female donor with breast cancer. Some clones in this sample may be carry-over from other donors' samples. The chain combines TRBV7-2 with TRBJ1-3; D gene ambiguous. The DNA for the CDR3 is TGTGCCAGCAGCTTAAACCCCGCCAACTCTGGAAACACCATATATTTT. Its protein product is CASSLNPANSGNTIYF.